The clone carrying this T cell receptor (beta chain) showed up many times. Its antigen remains unidentified. RNA transcripts gave rise to amplified TCR beta CDR3 regions. TCR CDR3 underwent first-round RT-PCR with the HTBI primer set. MiXCR, applied by TCRdb to the multiplex PCR reads, yields one record per CDR3 protein. The sample has around 450,000 distinct CDR3 sequences, about a sixth seen once. The hyperthyroidism patients had all been newly diagnosed, and their disease duration was under 2 months. Their ages ranged from 18 to 65 years. It was uncontrolled infection, other autoimmune disease, pregnancy or lactation that excluded patients. The data were obtained in a study of T cells in Graves' hyperthyroidism and ophthalmopathy. Looking at the study overall: Peripheral blood was acquired at first diagnosis, ahead of any therapy whatsoever. Study-wide points: Ophthalmopathy got predicted by the model a median roughly six months before its onset.

The CDR3 has 15 amino acids. V trimming: 6 bases; J trimming: 3 bases; junction bases outside the gene matches: 4. In germline, CDR1 is KGHDR, CDR2 SFDVKD. Sequenced: blood. The chain carries TRBV24-1 and TRBJ2-2, with 9 bases that match TRBD1. The origin of this receptor is a woman aged 18-29 years with Graves' hyperthyroidism. CDR3 sequence (DNA): TGTGCCACCAGTCAGGGGGACAGGGACACCGGGGAGCTGTTTTTT. It codes for CATSQGDRDTGELFF.